Following are 20 T cell receptor beta chains from one sample sequenced in a study of T cell changes during pregnancy in multiple sclerosis. Method: immunoSEQ multiplex PCR; TCRdb's copy keeps in-frame clones and lacks some. The repertoire holds 79,000 or so clones, with more than 85% as singletons. The sample was peripheral blood, taken in the first trimester of pregnancy. These receptors were collected from a female donor in good health, enrolled as a control in a pregnancy study.

The chain couples TRBV21-1 to TRBJ2-2; TRBD1 is taken as the D call from the table, unchecked against the DNA. TRBV21-1 is a documented pseudogene. This CDR3 is 18 amino acids long. CDR3 in amino acids: CASSKGARVRIYTGELFF. The CDR3 nucleotides read TGTGCCAGCAGCAAAGGGGCCAGGGTGAGGATTTACACCGGGGAGCTGTTTTTT.

This chain joins TRBV30 and TRBJ1-5, with 8 bases fitting TRBD1. After removal of 2 bases from V and 4 bases from J, the junction contained 7 bases not matched to a gene. This CDR3 has 15 residues. Germline lookup yields CDR1 GTSNPN and CDR2 SVGIG (reference sequence). The CDR3 is CAWSTDRVRNQPQHF. The DNA of the CDR3 is TGTGCCTGGAGTACGGACAGGGTTCGAAATCAGCCCCAGCATTTT. Variable domain in full (rest from reference TRBV30 and TRBJ1-5): SQTIHQWPATLVQPVGSPLSLECTVEGTSNPNLYWYRQAAGRGLQLLFYSVGIGQISSEVPQNLSASRPQDRQFILSSKKLLLSDSGFYLCAWSTDRVRNQPQHFGDGTRLSIL.

V is TRBV27 and J is TRBJ1-2; 10 bases are shared with TRBD1. Trimming cost V 10 bases and J 2 bases; bases outside gene matches: 19. Germline V gene data show CDR1 as MNHEY and CDR2 as SMNVEV (reference sequence). The CDR3 totals 18 residues. CDR3 sequence reads: CANPGQGMELEYNYGYTF. The CDR3, as DNA: TGTGCCAACCCGGGACAGGGGATGGAACTGGAGTACAACTATGGCTACACCTTC.

The chain uses TRBV5-6 and TRBJ2-3; D is possibly TRBD1 (7 bases). This CDR3 is built from 16 residues. Trimming removed 2 bases from V and 6 bases from J, with 19 bases in between. Per the germline V gene, CDR1 is SGHDT and CDR2 is YYEEEE. The CDR3 DNA reads TGTGCCAGCAGCTTCCTACCGGGACAGCGGGCGGATACGCAGTATTTT. It specifies CASSFLPGQRADTQYF.

The V and J genes are TRBV4-3 and TRBJ2-1; 10 bases are a match to TRBD1. From germline, CDR1 is LGHNA and CDR2 YSLEER. The CDR3 is 16 amino acids. V trimming: 2 bases; J trimming: 7 bases; junction bases outside the gene matches: 8. The CDR3 here is CASSQKSPGQGNEQFF. The CDR3 region has the DNA TGCGCCAGCAGCCAAAAATCTCCGGGACAGGGGAATGAGCAGTTCTTC.

CDR3 residues: CASSVGQFYNEQFF. In nucleotides, the CDR3 is TGTGCCAGCAGCGTGGGGCAGTTCTACAATGAGCAGTTCTTC. The rearrangement uses TRBV7-8 and TRBJ2-1; perhaps TRBD1 as D (5 bases). Germline V gene data show CDR1 as SGHVS and CDR2 as FQNEAQ. CDR3 size: 14 residues. V gave up 5 bases and J gave up 3 bases, with 11 bases separating them.

The V gene is TRBV6-5, the J gene TRBJ1-1; D not certain. CDR3 length: 14 amino acids. V lost 6 bases and J 1 base, leaving 12 bases between the germline ends. Germline CDR1 MNHEY, CDR2 SVGAGI. The CDR3 reads CASRRKSGNTEAFF. CDR3 DNA: TGTGCCAGCAGAAGAAAGAGCGGGAACACTGAAGCTTTCTTT.

The chain recombines TRBV4-3 with TRBJ2-7; the match to TRBD2 covers 7 bases. Germline V gene data show CDR1 as LGHNA and CDR2 as YSLEER. With 0 bases clipped from V and 3 bases from J, the junction kept 11 bases outside the gene matches. The CDR3 length is 17 residues. This chain's CDR3 is CASSQETWGGFDYEQYF. The CDR3 DNA reads as TGCGCCAGCAGCCAAGAGACCTGGGGGGGGTTCGACTACGAGCAGTACTTC.

The CDR3 nucleotides read TGTGCCAGCAGTTTATCGAGAGGAGCTATAGACGTCCTGACTTTC. Protein: CASSLSRGAIDVLTF. This rearrangement joins TRBV27 to TRBJ2-6; D gene unclear. Trimming left V 0 bases short and J 11 bases short, with 14 bases between. Germline V lookup: CDR1 MNHEY, CDR2 SMNVEV (reference sequence). The CDR3 consists of 15 residues.

This chain links TRBV4-3 with TRBJ2-3, with D possibly matching TRBD2 (5 bases). Germline V gives CDR1 LGHNA, CDR2 YSLEER. The CDR3 runs 16 residues. Between the trimmed V and J ends, which lost 1 base and 6 bases, there was a span of 17 bases. In DNA form, the CDR3 reads TGCGCCAGCAGCCAAGTGGGCGGACTGGCGAGGGATACGCAGTATTTT. Translated, it gives CASSQVGGLARDTQYF.

The chain couples TRBV18 to TRBJ1-3; weak D call: TRBD1 (6 bases). The CDR3 covers 16 residues. The germline V gene encodes CDR1 KGHSH and CDR2 LQKENI. V was clipped by 1 base and J by 4 bases, with 14 bases between them. The CDR3 is CASSPLTGTNGNTIYF. The CDR3 nucleotides read TGTGCCAGCTCACCACTAACCGGGACAAACGGAAACACCATATATTTT.

The chain has TRBV28 and TRBJ1-5; 9 nucleotides line up with TRBD1. Trimming cost V 0 bases and J 5 bases; bases outside gene matches: 5. CDR1 is MDHEN and CDR2 is SYDVKM in the germline V gene. CDR3 length: 16 amino acids. The CDR3 loop reads CASSLWGQGIHQPQHF. CDR3 nucleotide sequence: TGTGCCAGCAGTTTATGGGGACAGGGTATTCATCAGCCCCAGCATTTT.

The chain is built from TRBV5-6 and TRBJ1-1; 9 bases map to TRBD1. J was trimmed by 6 bases and V by 0 bases; bases with no gene match: 6. The germline gives CDR1 SGHDT, CDR2 YYEEEE. This CDR3 comprises 15 residues. The CDR3 DNA reads TGTGCCAGCAGCTTGGTTTGGACAGGGGCGTCTGAAGCTTTCTTT. It translates to CASSLVWTGASEAFF.

The chain combines TRBV7-3 with TRBJ2-7; 7 bases fit TRBD1. This CDR3 region has 15 residues. Germline CDR1 is SGHTA and CDR2 is FQGTGA. Trimming at V came to 3 bases and at J to 2 bases, leaving 7 bases not matched to a gene. Written as DNA, the CDR3 is TGTGCCAGCAGCTTCACCGGAGGACAGGCCTACGAGCAGTACTTC. This codes for CASSFTGGQAYEQYF.

This clone was detected only a few times. V gene TRBV5-1 combines with J gene TRBJ1-1; 8 bases fit TRBD1. V trimming: 0 bases; J trimming: 1 base; junction bases outside the gene matches: 8. CDR3 length: 17 amino acids. CDR1 and CDR2 from the germline V gene are SGHRS and YFSETQ. The CDR3 sequence: CASSLGTGTGSNTEAFF. The CDR3 region has the DNA TGCGCCAGCAGCTTGGGGACAGGGACGGGATCGAACACTGAAGCTTTCTTT.

The V call is TRBV6-6, the J call TRBJ2-1; D ambiguous. There are 11 residues in the CDR3. Trimming left V 6 bases short and J 6 bases short, with 6 bases between. Germline V gene data show CDR1 as MNHNY and CDR2 as SVGAGI (reference sequence). The CDR3 here is CASSPLNEQFF. CDR3 coding DNA: TGTGCCAGCAGCCCCCTCAATGAGCAGTTCTTC.

The rearrangement joins TRBV27 to TRBJ1-2; 8 nucleotides align to TRBD1. The CDR3 runs 12 residues. CDR1 is MNHEY, CDR2 SMNVEV, per germline (reference sequence). Trimming at V came to 6 bases and at J to 4 bases, leaving 1 base not matched to a gene. CDR3 DNA sequence: TGTGCCAGCAGAGACAGGGGCTATGGCTACACCTTC. It encodes CASRDRGYGYTF.

CDR3: CASSPLDEQFF. CDR3 coding DNA: TGTGCCAGCAGCCCCCTAGATGAGCAGTTCTTC. The chain combines TRBV7-8 with TRBJ2-1; D unclear. The V gene's germline CDR1 is SGHVS and CDR2 FQNEAQ. V was pared by 5 bases and J by 8 bases, with 7 bases between. CDR3 length: 11 amino acids.

This clone occurred once. The V and J genes are TRBV27 and TRBJ2-3; TRBD2 matches at 15 bases. The V and J ends lost 0 bases and 5 bases, in that order; junction bases with no gene match: 9. Germline V gene lookup returns CDR1 MNHEY and CDR2 SMNVEV (reference sequence). The CDR3 loop spans 19 amino acids. The CDR3 region is CASSLSPGLAGGEGDTQYF. CDR3 in DNA: TGTGCCAGCAGTTTATCCCCGGGACTAGCGGGGGGCGAGGGAGATACGCAGTATTTT.

The chain couples TRBV20-1 to TRBJ2-5, with no clear D. The CDR3 consists of 10 residues. Trimming removed 5 bases at V and 3 bases at J, with 4 bases between. Germline V gives CDR1 DFQATT, CDR2 SNEGSKA (reference sequence). This CDR3 reads CSAFKETQYF. The CDR3 bases are TGCAGTGCTTTTAAAGAGACCCAGTACTTC.